This entry lists 2 T cell receptor beta chains sequenced from one sample in a study of blood T cell repertoires in COVID-19. Only in-frame clones appear in the TCRdb table, and some are missing; sequencing was by immunoSEQ multiplex PCR. The data hold about 200,000 clones, with roughly 83% observed a single time. The sample comprised peripheral blood. These receptors originate from a woman between 40 and 55 years old with COVID-19, enrolled during active disease.

This clone was picked up a small number of times. V gene TRBV7-9 combines with J gene TRBJ2-2; weak D call: TRBD1 (6 bases). Germline-derived CDR1 and CDR2 are SEHNR and FQNEAQ (reference sequence). This CDR3 region has 16 residues. V gave up 4 bases and J gave up 3 bases, with 15 bases separating them. CDR3 protein: CASSSPAYRDTGELFF. The CDR3 DNA reads TGTGCCAGCAGCTCACCCGCCTACAGGGACACCGGGGAGCTGTTTTTT.

The chain uses TRBV6-5 and TRBJ1-1; tentatively, D is TRBD1 (5 bases). In germline, CDR1 is MNHEY, CDR2 SVGAGI. The CDR3 has 14 residues. Between the trimmed V and J ends, which lost 7 bases and 4 bases, there was a span of 16 bases. CDR3 loop: CASKRSGLGTEAFF. CDR3 DNA sequence: TGTGCCAGCAAACGTTCAGGGCTTGGCACTGAAGCTTTCTTT.